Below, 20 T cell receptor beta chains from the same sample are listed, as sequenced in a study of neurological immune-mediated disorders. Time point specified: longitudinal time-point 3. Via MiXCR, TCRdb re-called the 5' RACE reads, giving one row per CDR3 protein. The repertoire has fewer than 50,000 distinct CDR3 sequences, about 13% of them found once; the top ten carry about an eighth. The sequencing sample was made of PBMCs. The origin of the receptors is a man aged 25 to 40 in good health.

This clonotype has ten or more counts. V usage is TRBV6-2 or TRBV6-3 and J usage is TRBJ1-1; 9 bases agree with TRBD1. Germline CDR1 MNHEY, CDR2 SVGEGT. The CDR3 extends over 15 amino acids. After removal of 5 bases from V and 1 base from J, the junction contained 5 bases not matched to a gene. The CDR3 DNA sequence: TGTGCCAGCAGTGACCTGGGACAGGGGAACACTGAAGCTTTCTTT. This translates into CASSDLGQGNTEAFF.

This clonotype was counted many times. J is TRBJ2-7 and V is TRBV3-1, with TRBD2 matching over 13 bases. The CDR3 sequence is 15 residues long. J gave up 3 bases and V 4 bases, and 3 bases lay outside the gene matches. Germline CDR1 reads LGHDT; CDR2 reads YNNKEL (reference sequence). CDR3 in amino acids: CASSRGLAGDYEQYF. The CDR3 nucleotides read TGTGCCAGCAGCCGCGGACTAGCGGGGGACTACGAGCAGTACTTC.

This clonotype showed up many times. The CDR3 is CSVEPGSGANVLTF. The CDR3, as DNA: TGCAGCGTTGAACCCGGGAGTGGGGCCAACGTCCTGACTTTC. J is TRBJ2-6 and V is TRBV29-1, with D possibly matching TRBD2 (6 bases). Germline lookup yields CDR1 SQVTM and CDR2 ANQGSEA. V gave up 2 bases and J gave up 3 bases, with 8 bases separating them. The CDR3 covers 14 residues.

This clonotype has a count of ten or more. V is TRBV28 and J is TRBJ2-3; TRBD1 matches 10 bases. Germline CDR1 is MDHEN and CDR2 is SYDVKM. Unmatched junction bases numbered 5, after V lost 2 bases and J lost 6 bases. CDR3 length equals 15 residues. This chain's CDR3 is CASSLPRTGGDTQYF. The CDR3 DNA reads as TGTGCCAGCAGTTTACCTAGGACAGGGGGGGATACGCAGTATTTT.

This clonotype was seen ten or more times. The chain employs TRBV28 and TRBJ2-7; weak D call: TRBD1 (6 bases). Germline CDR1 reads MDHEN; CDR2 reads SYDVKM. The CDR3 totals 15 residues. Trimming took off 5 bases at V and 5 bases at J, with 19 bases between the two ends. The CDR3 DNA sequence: TGTGCCAGCAGTCCCTCCCGGATCAGGGACAACGAGCAGTACTTC. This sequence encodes CASSPSRIRDNEQYF.

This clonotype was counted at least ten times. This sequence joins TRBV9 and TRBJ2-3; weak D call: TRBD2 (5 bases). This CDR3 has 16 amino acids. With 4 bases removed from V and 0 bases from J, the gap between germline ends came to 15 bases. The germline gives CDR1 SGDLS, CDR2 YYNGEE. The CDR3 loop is CASSSGIARSTDTQYF. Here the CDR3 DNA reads TGTGCCAGCAGCTCCGGGATAGCGCGTAGCACAGATACGCAGTATTTT.

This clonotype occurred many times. The CDR3 loop is CAIRSSGEGETQYF. CDR3 nucleotides: TGTGCCATCAGATCTAGCGGAGAAGGAGAGACCCAGTACTTC. The chain employs TRBV10-3 and TRBJ2-5; 7 bases align to TRBD2. Germline V gene sequence: CDR1 ENHRY, CDR2 SYGVKD. This CDR3 is 14 amino acids long. The V and J ends lost 6 bases and 4 bases, in that order; junction bases with no gene match: 8.

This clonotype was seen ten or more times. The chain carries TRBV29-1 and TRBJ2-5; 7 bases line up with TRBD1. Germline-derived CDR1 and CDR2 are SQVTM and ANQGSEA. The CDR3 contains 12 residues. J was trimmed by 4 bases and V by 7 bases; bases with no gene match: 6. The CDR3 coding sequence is TGCAGCGCCCTCCGGGACAGAGAGACCCAGTACTTC. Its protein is CSALRDRETQYF.

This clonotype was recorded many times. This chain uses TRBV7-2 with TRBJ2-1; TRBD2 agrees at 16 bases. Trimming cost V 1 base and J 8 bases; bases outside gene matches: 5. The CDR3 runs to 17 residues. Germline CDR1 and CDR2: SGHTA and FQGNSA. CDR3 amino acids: CASSLDVGLAGGYEQFF. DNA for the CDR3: TGTGCCAGCAGCTTAGATGTGGGACTAGCGGGAGGGTATGAGCAGTTCTTC.

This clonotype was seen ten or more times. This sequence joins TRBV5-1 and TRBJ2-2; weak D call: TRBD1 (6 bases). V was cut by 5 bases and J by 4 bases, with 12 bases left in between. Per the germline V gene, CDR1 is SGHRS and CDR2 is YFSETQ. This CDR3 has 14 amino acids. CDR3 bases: TGCGCCAGCAGACGGACAGCTCTCACCGGGGAGCTGTTTTTT. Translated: CASRRTALTGELFF.

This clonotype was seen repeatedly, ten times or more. The CDR3 DNA follows: TGCAGTGCTAGAGTAGGGCGGGAGTGGGAGACCCAGTACTTC. This gives the protein CSARVGREWETQYF. The J gene is TRBJ2-5, the V gene TRBV20-1; TRBD2 matches 7 bases. This CDR3 has 14 amino acids. J lost 5 bases, V lost 1 base, and 7 bases had no gene match. CDR1 DFQATT and CDR2 SNEGSKA come from the germline V gene (reference sequence).

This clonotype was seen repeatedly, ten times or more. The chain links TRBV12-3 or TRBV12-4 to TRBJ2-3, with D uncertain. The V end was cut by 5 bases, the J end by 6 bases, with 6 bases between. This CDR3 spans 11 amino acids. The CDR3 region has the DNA TGTGCCAGCAGTGACTTGGATACGCAGTATTTT. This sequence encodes CASSDLDTQYF.

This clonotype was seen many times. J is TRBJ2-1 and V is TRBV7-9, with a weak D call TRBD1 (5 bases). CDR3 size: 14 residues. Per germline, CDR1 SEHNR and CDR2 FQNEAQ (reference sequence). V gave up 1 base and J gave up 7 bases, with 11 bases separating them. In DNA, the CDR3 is TGTGCCAGCAGCTTAGGGCAGGGAACTAATGAGCAGTTCTTC. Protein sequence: CASSLGQGTNEQFF. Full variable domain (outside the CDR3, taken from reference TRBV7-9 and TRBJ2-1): DTGVSQNPRHKITKRGQNVTFRCDPISEHNRLYWYRQTLGQGPEFLTYFQNEAQLEKSRLLSDRFSAERPKGSFSTLEIQRTEQGDSAMYLCASSLGQGTNEQFFGPGTRLTVL.

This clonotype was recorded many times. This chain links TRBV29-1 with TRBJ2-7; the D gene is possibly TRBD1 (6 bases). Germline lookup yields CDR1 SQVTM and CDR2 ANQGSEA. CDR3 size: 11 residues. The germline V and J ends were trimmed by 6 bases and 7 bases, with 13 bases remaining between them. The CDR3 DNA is TGCAGCGTGGGGACAACGCTTGAGCAGTACTTC. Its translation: CSVGTTLEQYF.

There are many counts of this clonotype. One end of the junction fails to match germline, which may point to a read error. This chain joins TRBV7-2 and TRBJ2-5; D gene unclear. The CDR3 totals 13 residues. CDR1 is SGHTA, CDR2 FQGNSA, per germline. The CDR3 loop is CASSKTSGYLSCF. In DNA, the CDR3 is TGTGCCAGCAGCAAAACCTCCGGGTACCTGTCTTGCTTC.

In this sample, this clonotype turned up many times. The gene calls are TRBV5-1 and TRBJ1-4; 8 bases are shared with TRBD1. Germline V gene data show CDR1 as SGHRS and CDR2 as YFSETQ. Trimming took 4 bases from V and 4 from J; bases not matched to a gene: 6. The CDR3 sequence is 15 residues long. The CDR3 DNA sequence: TGCGCCAGCAGCGGACAGGGAGGGTTTAATGAAAAACTGTTTTTT. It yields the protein CASSGQGGFNEKLFF.

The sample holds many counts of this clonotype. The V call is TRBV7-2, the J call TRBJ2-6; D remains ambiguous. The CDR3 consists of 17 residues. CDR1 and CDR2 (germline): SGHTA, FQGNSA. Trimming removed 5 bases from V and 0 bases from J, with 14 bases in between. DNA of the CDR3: TGTGCCAGCAGCCCTACTAATCCCGTCTCTGGGGCCAACGTCCTGACTTTC. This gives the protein CASSPTNPVSGANVLTF.

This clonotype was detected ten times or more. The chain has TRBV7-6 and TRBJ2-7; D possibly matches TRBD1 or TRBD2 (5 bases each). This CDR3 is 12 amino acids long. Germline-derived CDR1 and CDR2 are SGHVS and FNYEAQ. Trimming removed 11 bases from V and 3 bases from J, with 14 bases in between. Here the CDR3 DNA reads TGTGCCGAAGCCGAGAGGGGCTACGAGCAGTACTTC. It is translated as CAEAERGYEQYF.

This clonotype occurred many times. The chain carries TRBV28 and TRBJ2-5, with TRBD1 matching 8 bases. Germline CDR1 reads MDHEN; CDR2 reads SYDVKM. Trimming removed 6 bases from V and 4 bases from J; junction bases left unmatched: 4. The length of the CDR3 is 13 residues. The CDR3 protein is CASSRTGLETQYF. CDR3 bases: TGTGCCAGCAGCCGGACAGGGTTAGAGACCCAGTACTTC.

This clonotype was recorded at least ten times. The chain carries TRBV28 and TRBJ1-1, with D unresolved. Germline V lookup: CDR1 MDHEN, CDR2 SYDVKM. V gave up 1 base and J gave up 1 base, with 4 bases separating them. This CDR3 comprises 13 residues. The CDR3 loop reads CASSLLWNTEAFF. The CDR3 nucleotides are TGTGCCAGCAGTTTATTATGGAACACTGAAGCTTTCTTT.